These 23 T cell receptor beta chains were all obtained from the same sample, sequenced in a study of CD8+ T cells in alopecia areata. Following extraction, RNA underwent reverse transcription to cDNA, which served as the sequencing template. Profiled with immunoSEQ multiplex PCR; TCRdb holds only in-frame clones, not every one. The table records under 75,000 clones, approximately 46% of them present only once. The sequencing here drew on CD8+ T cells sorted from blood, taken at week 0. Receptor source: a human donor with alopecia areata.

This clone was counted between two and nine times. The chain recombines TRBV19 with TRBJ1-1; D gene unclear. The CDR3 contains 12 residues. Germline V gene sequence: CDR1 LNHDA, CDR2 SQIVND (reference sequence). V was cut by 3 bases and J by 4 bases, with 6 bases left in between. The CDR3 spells CASSMGRTEAFF. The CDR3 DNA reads TGTGCCAGTAGTATGGGCCGCACTGAAGCTTTCTTT. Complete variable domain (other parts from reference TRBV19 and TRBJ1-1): DGGITQSPKYLFRKEGQNVTLSCEQNLNHDAMYWYRQDPGQGLRLIYYSQIVNDFQKGDIAEGYSVSREKKESFPLTVTSAQKNPTAFYLCASSMGRTEAFFGQGTRLTVV.

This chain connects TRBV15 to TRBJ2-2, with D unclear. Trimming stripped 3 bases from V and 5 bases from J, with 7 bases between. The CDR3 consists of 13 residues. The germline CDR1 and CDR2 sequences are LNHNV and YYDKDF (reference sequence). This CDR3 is CATSSHRTGELFF. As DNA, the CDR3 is TGTGCCACCAGCAGCCATAGAACCGGGGAGCTGTTTTTT.

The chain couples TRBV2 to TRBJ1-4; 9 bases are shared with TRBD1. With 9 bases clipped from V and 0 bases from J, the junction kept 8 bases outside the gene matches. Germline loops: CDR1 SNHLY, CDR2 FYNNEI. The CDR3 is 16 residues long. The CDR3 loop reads CASFRDRAATNEKLFF. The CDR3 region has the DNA TGTGCCAGTTTCCGGGACAGGGCAGCAACTAATGAAAAACTGTTTTTT.

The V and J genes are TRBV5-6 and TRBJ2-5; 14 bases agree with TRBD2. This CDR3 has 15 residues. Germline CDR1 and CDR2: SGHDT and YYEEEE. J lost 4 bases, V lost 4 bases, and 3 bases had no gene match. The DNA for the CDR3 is TGTGCCAGCAGCGCAGGGACTAGCGGGAGAGAGACCCAGTACTTC. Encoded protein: CASSAGTSGRETQYF.

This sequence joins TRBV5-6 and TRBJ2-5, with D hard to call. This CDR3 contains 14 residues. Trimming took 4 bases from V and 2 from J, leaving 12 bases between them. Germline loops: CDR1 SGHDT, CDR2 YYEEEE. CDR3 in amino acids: CASSPVGPQETQYF. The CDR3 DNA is TGTGCCAGCAGCCCGGTGGGTCCTCAAGAGACCCAGTACTTC.

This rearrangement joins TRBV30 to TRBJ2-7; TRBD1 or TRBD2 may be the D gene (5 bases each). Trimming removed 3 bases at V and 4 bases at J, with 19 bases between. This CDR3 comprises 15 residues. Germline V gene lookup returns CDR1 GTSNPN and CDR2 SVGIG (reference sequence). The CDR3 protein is CAWRDRDGIPYEQYF. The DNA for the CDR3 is TGTGCCTGGAGGGACCGGGACGGAATTCCGTACGAGCAGTACTTC.

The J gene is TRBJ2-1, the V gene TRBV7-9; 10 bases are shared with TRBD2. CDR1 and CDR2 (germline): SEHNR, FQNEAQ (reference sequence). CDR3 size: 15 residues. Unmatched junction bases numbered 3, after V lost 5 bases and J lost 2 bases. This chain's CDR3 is CASSPGLAAYNEQFF. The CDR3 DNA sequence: TGTGCCAGCAGCCCTGGACTAGCGGCCTACAATGAGCAGTTCTTC.

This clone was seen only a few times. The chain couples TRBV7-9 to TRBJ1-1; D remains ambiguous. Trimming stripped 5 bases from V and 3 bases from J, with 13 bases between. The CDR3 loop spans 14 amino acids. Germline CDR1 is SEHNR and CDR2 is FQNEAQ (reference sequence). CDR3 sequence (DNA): TGTGCCAGCAGCCTCGGGCTTCTACACACTGAAGCTTTCTTT. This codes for CASSLGLLHTEAFF.

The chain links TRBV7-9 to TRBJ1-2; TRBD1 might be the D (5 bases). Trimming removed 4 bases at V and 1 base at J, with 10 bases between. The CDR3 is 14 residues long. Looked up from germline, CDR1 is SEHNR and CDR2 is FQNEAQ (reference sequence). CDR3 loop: CASSSGQLNYGYTF. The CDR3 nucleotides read TGTGCCAGCAGCTCGGGGCAGCTTAACTATGGCTACACCTTC.

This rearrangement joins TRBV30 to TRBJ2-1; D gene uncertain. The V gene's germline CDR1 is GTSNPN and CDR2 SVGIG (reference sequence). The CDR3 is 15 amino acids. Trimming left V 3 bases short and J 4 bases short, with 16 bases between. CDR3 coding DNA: TGTGCCTGGAGCTGGCGGCGACAAGTGTACAATGAGCAGTTCTTC. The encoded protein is CAWSWRRQVYNEQFF.

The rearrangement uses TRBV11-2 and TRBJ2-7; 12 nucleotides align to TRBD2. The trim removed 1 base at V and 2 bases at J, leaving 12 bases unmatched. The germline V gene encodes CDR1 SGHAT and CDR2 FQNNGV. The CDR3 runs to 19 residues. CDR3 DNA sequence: TGTGCCAGCAGCTTAGGGTCTAGCGGGAGGGCCGTGTCACCCTACGAGCAGTACTTC. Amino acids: CASSLGSSGRAVSPYEQYF.

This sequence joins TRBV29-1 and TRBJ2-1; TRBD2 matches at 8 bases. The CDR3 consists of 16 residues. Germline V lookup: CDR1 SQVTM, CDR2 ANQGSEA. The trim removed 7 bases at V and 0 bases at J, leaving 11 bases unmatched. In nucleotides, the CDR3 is TGCAGCGCCCGCATAGCGGGACCGAGCTCCTACAATGAGCAGTTCTTC. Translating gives CSARIAGPSSYNEQFF.

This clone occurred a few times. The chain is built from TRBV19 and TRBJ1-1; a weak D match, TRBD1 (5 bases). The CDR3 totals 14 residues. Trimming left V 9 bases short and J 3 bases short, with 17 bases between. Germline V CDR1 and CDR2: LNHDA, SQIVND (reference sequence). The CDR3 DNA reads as TGTGCCAGGACAAGGGGCAGGGTTTACACTGAAGCTTTCTTT. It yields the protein CARTRGRVYTEAFF. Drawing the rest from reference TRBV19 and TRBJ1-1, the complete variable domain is DGGITQSPKYLFRKEGQNVTLSCEQNLNHDAMYWYRQDPGQGLRLIYYSQIVNDFQKGDIAEGYSVSREKKESFPLTVTSAQKNPTAFYLCARTRGRVYTEAFFGQGTRLTVV.

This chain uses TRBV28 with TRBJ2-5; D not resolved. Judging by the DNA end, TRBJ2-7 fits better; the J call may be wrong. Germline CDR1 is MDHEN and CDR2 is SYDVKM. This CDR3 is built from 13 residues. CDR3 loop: CASSLQRLYEQYF. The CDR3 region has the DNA TGTGCCAGCAGTTTGCAGAGACTCTACGAGCAGTACTTC.

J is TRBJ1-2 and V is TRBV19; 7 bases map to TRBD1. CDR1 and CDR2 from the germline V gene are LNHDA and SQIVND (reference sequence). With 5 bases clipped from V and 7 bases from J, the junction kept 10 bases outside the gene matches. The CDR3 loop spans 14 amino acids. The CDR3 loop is CASSALRDRTGYTF. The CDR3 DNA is TGTGCCAGTAGTGCCTTACGGGACAGAACTGGCTACACCTTC.

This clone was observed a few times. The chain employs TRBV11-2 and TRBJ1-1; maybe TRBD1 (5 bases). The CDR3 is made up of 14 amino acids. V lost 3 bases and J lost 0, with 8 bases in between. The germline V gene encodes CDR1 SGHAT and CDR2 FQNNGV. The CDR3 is CASSFDRLNTEAFF. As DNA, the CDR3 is TGTGCCAGCAGCTTTGACAGATTGAACACTGAAGCTTTCTTT. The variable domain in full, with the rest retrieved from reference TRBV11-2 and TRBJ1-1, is EAGVAQSPRYKIIEKRQSVAFWCNPISGHATLYWYQQILGQGPKLLIQFQNNGVVDDSQLPKDRFSAERLKGVDSTLKIQPAKLEDSAVYLCASSFDRLNTEAFFGQGTRLTVV.

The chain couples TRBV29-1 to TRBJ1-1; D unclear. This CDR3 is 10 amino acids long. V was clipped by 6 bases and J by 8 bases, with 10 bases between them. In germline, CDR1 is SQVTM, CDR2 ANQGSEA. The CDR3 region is CSVVVREAFF. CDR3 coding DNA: TGCAGCGTCGTCGTTCGCGAAGCTTTCTTT.

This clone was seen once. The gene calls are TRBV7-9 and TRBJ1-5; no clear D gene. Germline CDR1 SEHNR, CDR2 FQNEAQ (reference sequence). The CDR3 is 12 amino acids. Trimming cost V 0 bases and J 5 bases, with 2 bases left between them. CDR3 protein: CASSLADQPQHF. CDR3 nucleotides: TGTGCCAGCAGCTTAGCAGATCAGCCCCAGCATTTT.

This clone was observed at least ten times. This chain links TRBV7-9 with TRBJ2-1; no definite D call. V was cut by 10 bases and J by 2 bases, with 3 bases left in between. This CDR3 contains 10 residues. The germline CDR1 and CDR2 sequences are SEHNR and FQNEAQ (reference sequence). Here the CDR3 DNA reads TGTGCCACCGCCTACAATGAGCAGTTCTTC. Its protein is CATAYNEQFF.

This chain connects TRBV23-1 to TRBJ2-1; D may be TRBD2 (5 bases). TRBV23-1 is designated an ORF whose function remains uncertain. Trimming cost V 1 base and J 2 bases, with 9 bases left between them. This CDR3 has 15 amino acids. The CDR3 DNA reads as TGCGCCAGCAGTCAATTCAGCGGCGCCTACAATGAGCAGTTCTTC. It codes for CASSQFSGAYNEQFF.

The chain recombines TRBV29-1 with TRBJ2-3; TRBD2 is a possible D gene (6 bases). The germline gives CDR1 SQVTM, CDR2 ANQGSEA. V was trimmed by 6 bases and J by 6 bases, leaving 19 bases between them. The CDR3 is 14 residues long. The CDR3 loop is CSVRGIRGRDTQYF. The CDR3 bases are TGCAGCGTCCGGGGGATTCGGGGTCGGGATACGCAGTATTTT.

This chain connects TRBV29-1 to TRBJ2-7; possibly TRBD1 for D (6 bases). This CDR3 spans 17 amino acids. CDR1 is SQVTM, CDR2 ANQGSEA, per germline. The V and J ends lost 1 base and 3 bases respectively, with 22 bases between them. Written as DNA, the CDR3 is TGCAGCGTTGAAGGTGCAGGGGATGGGGACGAGAGCTACGAGCAGTACTTC. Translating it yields CSVEGAGDGDESYEQYF.

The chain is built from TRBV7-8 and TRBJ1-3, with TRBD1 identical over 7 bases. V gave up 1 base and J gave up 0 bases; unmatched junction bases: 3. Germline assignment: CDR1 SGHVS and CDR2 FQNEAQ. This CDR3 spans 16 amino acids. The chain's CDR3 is CASSLGDRRSGNTIYF. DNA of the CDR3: TGTGCCAGCAGCTTAGGGGACAGACGCTCTGGAAACACCATATATTTT.